This TCR beta chain was sequenced for a study of coeliac disease. Whole-study results and caveats: Lower clonality than controls marked TRB and TRG repertoires from active celiac intraepithelial and lamina propria samples. Cross-contamination between intraepithelial and lamina propria cells was possible.

Note on this clone: Its target is unknown.

Sequenced by immunoSEQ multiplex PCR; TCRdb stores in-frame clones only, minus some. In the table there are thousands of clones, 68% of which are singletons. Germline V gene lookup returns CDR1 MNHNS and CDR2 SASEGT. The CDR3 covers 17 residues. Trimming left V 4 bases short and J 0 bases short, with 18 bases between. The chain joins TRBV6-1 to TRBJ1-2; D is unresolved. This TCR was recovered from a woman in her late teens or twenties with active celiac disease. The source material was lamina propria lymphocytes from the gut. CDR3 sequence reads: CASSGLSVAGPNYGYTF. The CDR3 DNA sequence: TGTGCCAGCAGTGGTCTGTCGGTTGCGGGCCCTAACTATGGCTACACCTTC.